This T cell receptor (beta chain) was profiled in a study of control samples from healthy donors and cancer patients. The repertoire was sequenced with immunoSEQ multiplex PCR; TCRdb's copy has only in-frame clones and lacks some. The repertoire holds 20,000 to 25,000 clones, with roughly 83% as singletons. The CDR3 spans 16 residues. Germline V gives CDR1 SGHTA, CDR2 FQGTGA. V was clipped by 2 bases and J by 4 bases; unmatched bases: 0. This sequence joins TRBV7-3 and TRBJ2-1, with 15 positions matching TRBD2. The sequence derives from a man aged 55-75 years with head and neck cancer. The sequenced sample consisted of PBMCs. The CDR3, as DNA: TGTGCCAGCAGCTTAGGGACTAGCGGGGGGTACAATGAGCAGTTCTTC. Translation gives CASSLGTSGGYNEQFF. The full variable domain, with the rest looked up from reference TRBV7-3 and TRBJ2-1, is GAGVSQTPSNKVTEKGKYVELRCDPISGHTALYWYRQSLGQGPEFLIYFQGTGAADDSGLPNDRFFAVRPEGSVSTLKIQRTERGDSAVYLCASSLGTSGGYNEQFFGPGTRLTVL.